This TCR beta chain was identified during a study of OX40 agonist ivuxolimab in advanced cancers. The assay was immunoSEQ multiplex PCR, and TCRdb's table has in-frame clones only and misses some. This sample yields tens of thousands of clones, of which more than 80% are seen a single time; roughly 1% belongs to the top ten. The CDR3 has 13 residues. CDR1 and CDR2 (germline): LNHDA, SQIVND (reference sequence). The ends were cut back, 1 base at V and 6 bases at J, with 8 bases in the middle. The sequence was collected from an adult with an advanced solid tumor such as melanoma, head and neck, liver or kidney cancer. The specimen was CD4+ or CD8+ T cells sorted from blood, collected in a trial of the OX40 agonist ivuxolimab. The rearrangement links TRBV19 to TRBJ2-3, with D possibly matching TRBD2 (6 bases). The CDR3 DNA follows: TGTGCCAGTAGTATAGTCGCGGGGGATACGCAGTATTTT. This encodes CASSIVAGDTQYF. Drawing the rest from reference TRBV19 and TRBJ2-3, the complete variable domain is DGGITQSPKYLFRKEGQNVTLSCEQNLNHDAMYWYRQDPGQGLRLIYYSQIVNDFQKGDIAEGYSVSREKKESFPLTVTSAQKNPTAFYLCASSIVAGDTQYFGPGTRLTVL.